The 5 T cell receptor beta chains reported below all come from one sample, sequenced in a study of cytomegalovirus exposure and HLA in healthy donors. Use of 60 Vbeta and 13 Jbeta primers characterized the PCR. Profiling relied on immunoSEQ multiplex PCR, and the TCRdb table lists in-frame clones only, not all of them. The sample has about 64,000 clones; around four fifths are singletons. Source material: PBMCs. These receptors were obtained from a male donor in good health and CMV-seropositive.

This clone appeared once. The genes are TRBV27 and TRBJ2-7, with D unresolved. The CDR3 has 13 amino acids. V lost 2 bases and J lost 7, with 12 bases in between. Per germline, CDR1 MNHEY and CDR2 SMNVEV (reference sequence). The CDR3 reads CASSLGLLREQYF. CDR3 nucleotides: TGTGCCAGCAGTTTAGGGCTCCTTCGGGAGCAGTACTTC.

The V gene is TRBV27, the J gene TRBJ2-2; 8 nucleotides align to TRBD1. With V trimmed by 4 bases and J by 6 bases, 7 bases remained unmatched. Germline loops: CDR1 MNHEY, CDR2 SMNVEV (reference sequence). The CDR3 length is 15 residues. CDR3: CASSSPGQDAGELFF. The CDR3 coding sequence is TGTGCCAGCAGTTCCCCGGGACAGGACGCCGGGGAGCTGTTTTTT.

The chain couples TRBV7-3 to TRBJ2-3, with 8 bases aligning to TRBD1. The germline V gene has CDR1 SGHTA and CDR2 FQGTGA. CDR3 length: 16 amino acids. V lost 2 bases and J lost 0; bases outside the gene matches: 4. CDR3: CASSLVGQGSTDTQYF. DNA for the CDR3: TGTGCCAGCAGCTTAGTCGGACAGGGAAGCACAGATACGCAGTATTTT.

CDR3 in DNA: TGCGCCAGCAGCCAACAAGGGACAGGCTATGGCTACACCTTC. This encodes CASSQQGTGYGYTF. The V gene is TRBV4-1, the J gene TRBJ1-2; 8 positions match TRBD1. The CDR3 covers 14 residues. V shed 2 bases, J shed 4 bases, and the junction held 3 bases outside the gene matches. CDR1 is MGHRA and CDR2 is YSYEKL in the germline V gene.

This clone was observed a single time. J is TRBJ1-5 and V is TRBV28; no clear D. Trimming pared 6 bases from V and 2 bases from J, leaving 11 bases between. Germline CDR1 MDHEN, CDR2 SYDVKM. The CDR3 length is 14 residues. The CDR3 DNA is TGTGCCAGCAGCCGGAGGAGGGGCAATCAGCCCCAGCATTTT. Translation: CASSRRRGNQPQHF.